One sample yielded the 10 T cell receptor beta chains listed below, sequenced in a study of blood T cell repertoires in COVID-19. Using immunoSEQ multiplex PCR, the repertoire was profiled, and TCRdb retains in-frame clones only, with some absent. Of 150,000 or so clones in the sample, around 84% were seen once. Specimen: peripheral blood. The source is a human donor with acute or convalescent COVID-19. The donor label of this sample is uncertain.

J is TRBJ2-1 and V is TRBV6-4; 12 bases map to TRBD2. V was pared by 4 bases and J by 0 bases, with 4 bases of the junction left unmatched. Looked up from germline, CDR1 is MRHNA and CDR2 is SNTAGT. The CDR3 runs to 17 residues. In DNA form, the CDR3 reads TGTGCCAGCAGTGCAGGACTAGCGGGGAGCTCCTACAATGAGCAGTTCTTC. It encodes CASSAGLAGSSYNEQFF.

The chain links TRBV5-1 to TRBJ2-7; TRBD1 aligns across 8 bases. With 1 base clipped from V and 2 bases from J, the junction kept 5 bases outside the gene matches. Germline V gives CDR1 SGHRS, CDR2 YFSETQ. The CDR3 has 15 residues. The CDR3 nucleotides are TGCGCCAGCAGCTTGAGGGCAGGGGGCACCTACGAGCAGTACTTC. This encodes CASSLRAGGTYEQYF.

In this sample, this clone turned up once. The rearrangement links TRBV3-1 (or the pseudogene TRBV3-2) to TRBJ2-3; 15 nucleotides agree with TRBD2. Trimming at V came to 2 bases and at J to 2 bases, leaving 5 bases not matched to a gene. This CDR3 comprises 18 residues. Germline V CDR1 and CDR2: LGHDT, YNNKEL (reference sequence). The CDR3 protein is CASSQIGLAGGSTDTQYF. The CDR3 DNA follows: TGTGCCAGCAGCCAAATCGGACTAGCGGGGGGGTCCACAGATACGCAGTATTTT.

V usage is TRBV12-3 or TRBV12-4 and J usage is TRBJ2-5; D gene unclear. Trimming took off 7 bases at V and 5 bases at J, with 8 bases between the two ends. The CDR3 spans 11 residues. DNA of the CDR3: TGTGCCAGCAAAGTGAGGGAGACCCAGTACTTC. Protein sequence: CASKVRETQYF.

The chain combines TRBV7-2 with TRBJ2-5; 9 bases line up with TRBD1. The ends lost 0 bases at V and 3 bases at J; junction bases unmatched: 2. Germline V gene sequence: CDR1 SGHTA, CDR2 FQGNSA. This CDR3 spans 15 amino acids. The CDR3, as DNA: TGTGCCAGCAGCTTAGCGGGGACAGGGAAAGAGACCCAGTACTTC. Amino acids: CASSLAGTGKETQYF.

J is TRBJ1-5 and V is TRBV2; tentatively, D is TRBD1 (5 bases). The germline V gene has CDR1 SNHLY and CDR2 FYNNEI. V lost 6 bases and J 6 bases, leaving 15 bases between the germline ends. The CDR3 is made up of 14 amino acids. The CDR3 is CASSQQGVRQPQHF. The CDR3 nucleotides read TGTGCCAGCAGCCAACAAGGGGTTCGTCAGCCCCAGCATTTT.

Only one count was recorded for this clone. Here the CDR3 DNA reads TGTGCCAGCAGCGAACAGAACTTGAACACTGAAGCTTTCTTT. Encoded protein: CASSEQNLNTEAFF. V is TRBV9 and J is TRBJ1-1; unclear D gene. The ends were cut back, 3 bases at V and 0 bases at J, with 9 bases in the middle. Per the germline V gene, CDR1 is SGDLS and CDR2 is YYNGEE. The CDR3 has 14 amino acids. The variable domain in full, completed from reference TRBV9 and TRBJ1-1, reads DSGVTQTPKHLITATGQRVTLRCSPRSGDLSVYWYQQSLDQGLQFLIQYYNGEERAKGNILERFSAQQFPDLHSELNLSSLELGDSALYFCASSEQNLNTEAFFGQGTRLTVV.

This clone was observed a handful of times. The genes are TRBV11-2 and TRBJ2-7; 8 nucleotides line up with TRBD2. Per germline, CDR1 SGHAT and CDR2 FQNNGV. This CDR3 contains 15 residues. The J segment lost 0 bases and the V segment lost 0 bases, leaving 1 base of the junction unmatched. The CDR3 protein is CASSLDRGGSYEQYF. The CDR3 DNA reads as TGTGCCAGCAGCTTAGATCGGGGGGGCTCCTACGAGCAGTACTTC.

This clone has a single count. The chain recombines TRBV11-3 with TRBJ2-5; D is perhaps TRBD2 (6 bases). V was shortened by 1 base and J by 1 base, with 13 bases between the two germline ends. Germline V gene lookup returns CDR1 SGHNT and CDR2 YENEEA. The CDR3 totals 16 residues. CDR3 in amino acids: CASSLGVAEPQETQYF. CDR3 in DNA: TGTGCCAGCAGCTTAGGGGTAGCGGAGCCCCAAGAGACCCAGTACTTC.

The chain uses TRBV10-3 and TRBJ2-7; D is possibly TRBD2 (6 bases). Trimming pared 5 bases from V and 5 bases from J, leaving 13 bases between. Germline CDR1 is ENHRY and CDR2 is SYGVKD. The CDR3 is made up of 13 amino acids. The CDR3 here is CAISRAGGNEQYF. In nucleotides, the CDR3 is TGTGCCATCAGTCGGGCGGGCGGGAACGAGCAGTACTTC.